This note documents a single TCR beta chain sequence. This entry belongs to a study of T cell repertoires in cytomegalovirus infection. TCRdb re-called the reads through MiXCR, storing one row per CDR3 protein. Of under 200,000 distinct CDR3 sequences in the sample, more than 9% are singletons; the top ten hold roughly 5.1%. This TCR came from a human donor in good health (CMV status not recorded). Some clones in this sample may be carry-over from other donors' samples. The sample taken for sequencing was PBMCs.

CDR3 coding DNA: TGTGCCAGCAGTTCCCGGACAGATACGCAGTATTTT. Translation gives CASSSRTDTQYF. This chain connects TRBV28 to TRBJ2-3; D remains unclear. The CDR3 runs to 12 residues. Germline V gives CDR1 MDHEN, CDR2 SYDVKM. V lost 4 bases, J lost 3 bases, and 5 bases lay in between.